The T cell receptor (beta chain) under discussion was sequenced for a study of CD8+CD57+ T cells in acquired aplastic anemia. Patients selected for sequencing had displayed CD8+CD57+ cell expansion by flow cytometry. There are 16 residues in the CDR3. Germline V gives CDR1 LGHNA, CDR2 YNFKEQ. The V segment lost 0 bases and the J segment 3 bases; nucleotides outside the gene matches: 6. It was genomic DNA that served as the template for profiling TCR beta VDJ and CDR3. TCRdb passed the reads through MiXCR, listing each CDR3 protein once. Seen here are 310,000 or so distinct CDR3 sequences, 56% observed once, and the top ten hold 1.3%.

The receptor was isolated from a human donor with aplastic anemia. The chain has TRBV4-2 and TRBJ2-7, with TRBD2 identical over 9 bases. The sequenced sample was sorted CD4+, CD8+, or CD8+CD57+ T cells (not recorded which) from PBMCs. The CDR3 here is CASSQDLGTSSYEQYF. The CDR3 coding sequence is TGTGCCAGCAGCCAAGATTTGGGGACTAGCAGCTACGAGCAGTACTTC.